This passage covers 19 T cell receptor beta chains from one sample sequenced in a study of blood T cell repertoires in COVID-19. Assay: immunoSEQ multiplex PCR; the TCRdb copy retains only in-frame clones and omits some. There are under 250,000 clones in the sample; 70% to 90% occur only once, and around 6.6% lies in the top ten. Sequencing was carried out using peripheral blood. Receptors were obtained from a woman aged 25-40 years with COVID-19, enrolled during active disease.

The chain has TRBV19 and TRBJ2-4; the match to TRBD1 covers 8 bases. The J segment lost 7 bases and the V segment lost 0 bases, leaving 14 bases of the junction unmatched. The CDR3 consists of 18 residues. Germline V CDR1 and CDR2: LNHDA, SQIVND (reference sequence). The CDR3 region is CASSIDPPGGQGRNIQYF. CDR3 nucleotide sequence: TGTGCCAGTAGTATAGATCCCCCCGGCGGACAGGGAAGGAACATTCAGTACTTC.

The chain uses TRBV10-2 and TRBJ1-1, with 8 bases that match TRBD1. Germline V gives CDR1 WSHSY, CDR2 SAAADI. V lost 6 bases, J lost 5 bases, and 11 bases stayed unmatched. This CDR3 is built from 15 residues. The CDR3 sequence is CASRGQGRWGTEAFF. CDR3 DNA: TGCGCCAGCAGAGGACAGGGTAGATGGGGGACTGAAGCTTTCTTT.

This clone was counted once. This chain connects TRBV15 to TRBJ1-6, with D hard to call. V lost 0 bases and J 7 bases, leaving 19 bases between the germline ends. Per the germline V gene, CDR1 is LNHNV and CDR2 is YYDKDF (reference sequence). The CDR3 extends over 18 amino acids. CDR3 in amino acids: CATSRERSAGILNSPLHF. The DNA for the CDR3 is TGTGCCACCAGCAGAGAACGTTCAGCAGGAATACTCAATTCACCCCTCCACTTT.

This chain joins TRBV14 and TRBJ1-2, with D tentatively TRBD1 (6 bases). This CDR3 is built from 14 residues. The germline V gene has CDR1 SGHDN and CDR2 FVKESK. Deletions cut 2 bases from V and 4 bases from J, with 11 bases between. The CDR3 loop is CASSQQGWAYGYTF. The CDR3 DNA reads TGTGCCAGCAGCCAACAGGGGTGGGCCTATGGCTACACCTTC.

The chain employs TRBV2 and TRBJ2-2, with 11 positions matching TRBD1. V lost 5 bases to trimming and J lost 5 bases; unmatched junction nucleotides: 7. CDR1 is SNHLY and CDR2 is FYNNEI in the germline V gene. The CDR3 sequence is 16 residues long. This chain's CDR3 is CASSPWDRGGTGELFF. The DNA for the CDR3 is TGTGCCAGCAGTCCCTGGGACAGGGGGGGGACCGGGGAGCTGTTTTTT. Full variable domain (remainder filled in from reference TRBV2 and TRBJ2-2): EPEVTQTPSHQVTQMGQEVILRCVPISNHLYFYWYRQILGQKVEFLVSFYNNEISEKSEIFDDQFSVERPDGSNFTLKIRSTKLEDSAMYFCASSPWDRGGTGELFFGEGSRLTVL.

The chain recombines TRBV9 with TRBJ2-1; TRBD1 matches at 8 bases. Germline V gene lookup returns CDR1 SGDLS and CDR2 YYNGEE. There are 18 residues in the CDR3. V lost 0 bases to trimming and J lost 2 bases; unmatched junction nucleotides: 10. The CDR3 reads CASSVAESDRATYNEQFF. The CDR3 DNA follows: TGTGCCAGCAGCGTAGCGGAGTCGGACAGGGCCACCTACAATGAGCAGTTCTTC.

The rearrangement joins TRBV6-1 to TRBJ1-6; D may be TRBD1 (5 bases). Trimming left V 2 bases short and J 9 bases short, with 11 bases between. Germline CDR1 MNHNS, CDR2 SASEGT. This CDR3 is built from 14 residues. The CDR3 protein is CASSELHGGSPLHF. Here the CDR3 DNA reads TGTGCCAGCAGTGAACTTCACGGGGGTTCACCCCTCCACTTT.

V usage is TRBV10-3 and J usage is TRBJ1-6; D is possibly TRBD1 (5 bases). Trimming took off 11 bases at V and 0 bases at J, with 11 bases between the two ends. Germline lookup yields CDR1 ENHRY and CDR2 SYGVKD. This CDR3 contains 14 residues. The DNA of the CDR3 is TGTGCCGTACGGGACTCCTCCTATAATTCACCCCTCCACTTT. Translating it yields CAVRDSSYNSPLHF.

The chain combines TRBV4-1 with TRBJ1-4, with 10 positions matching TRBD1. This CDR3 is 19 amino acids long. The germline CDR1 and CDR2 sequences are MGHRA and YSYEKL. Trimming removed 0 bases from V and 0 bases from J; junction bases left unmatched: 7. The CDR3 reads CASSQDATGGPTTNEKLFF. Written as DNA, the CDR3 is TGCGCCAGCAGCCAAGACGCGACAGGGGGCCCTACAACTAATGAAAAACTGTTTTTT.

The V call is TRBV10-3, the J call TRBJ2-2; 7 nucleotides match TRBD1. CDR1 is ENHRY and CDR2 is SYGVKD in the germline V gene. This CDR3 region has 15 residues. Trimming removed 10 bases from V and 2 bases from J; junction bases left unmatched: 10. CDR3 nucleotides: TGTGCCACCAGGCCAGGGACAGAAAACACCGGGGAGCTGTTTTTT. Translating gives CATRPGTENTGELFF.

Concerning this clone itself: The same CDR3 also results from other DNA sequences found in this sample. The CDR3 loop is CASRPGQNTEAFF. The DNA for the CDR3 is TGTGCCAGCAGGCCGGGACAGAACACTGAAGCTTTCTTT. The chain is built from TRBV28 and TRBJ1-1; D is possibly TRBD1 (6 bases). The CDR3 runs 13 residues. V was clipped by 6 bases and J by 1 base, with 9 bases between them. Germline V gene data show CDR1 as MDHEN and CDR2 as SYDVKM.

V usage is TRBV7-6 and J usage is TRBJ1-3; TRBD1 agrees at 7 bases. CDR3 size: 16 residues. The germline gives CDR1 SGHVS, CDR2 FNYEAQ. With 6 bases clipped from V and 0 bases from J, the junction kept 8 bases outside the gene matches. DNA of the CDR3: TGTGCCAGCAGTCCATGGACAGGAAGCTCTGGAAACACCATATATTTT. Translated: CASSPWTGSSGNTIYF.

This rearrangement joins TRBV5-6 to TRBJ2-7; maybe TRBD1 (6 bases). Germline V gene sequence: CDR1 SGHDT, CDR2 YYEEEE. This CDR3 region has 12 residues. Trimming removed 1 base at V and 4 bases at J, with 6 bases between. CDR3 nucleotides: TGTGCCAGCAGCTTGCAGGGGTACGAGCAGTACTTC. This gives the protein CASSLQGYEQYF.

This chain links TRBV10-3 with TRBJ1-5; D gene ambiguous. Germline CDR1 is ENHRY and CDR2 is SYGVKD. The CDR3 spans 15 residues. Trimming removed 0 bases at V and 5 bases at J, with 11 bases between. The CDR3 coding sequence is TGTGCCATCAGTGAGTCGAACAGAAACCATCAGCCCCAGCATTTT. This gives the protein CAISESNRNHQPQHF.

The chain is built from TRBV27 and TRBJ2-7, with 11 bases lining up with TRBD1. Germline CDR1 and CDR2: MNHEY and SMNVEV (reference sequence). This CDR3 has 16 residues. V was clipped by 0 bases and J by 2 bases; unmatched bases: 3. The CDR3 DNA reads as TGTGCCAGCAGTTTATCGGGACAGGGGGGACCCTACGAGCAGTACTTC. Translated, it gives CASSLSGQGGPYEQYF.

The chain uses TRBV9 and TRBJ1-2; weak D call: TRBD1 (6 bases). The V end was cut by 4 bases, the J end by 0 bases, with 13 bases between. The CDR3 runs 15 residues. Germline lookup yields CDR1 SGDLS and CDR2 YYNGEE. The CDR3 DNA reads TGTGCCAGCAGCCCGGACAGCGCTCCTAACTATGGCTACACCTTC. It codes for CASSPDSAPNYGYTF.

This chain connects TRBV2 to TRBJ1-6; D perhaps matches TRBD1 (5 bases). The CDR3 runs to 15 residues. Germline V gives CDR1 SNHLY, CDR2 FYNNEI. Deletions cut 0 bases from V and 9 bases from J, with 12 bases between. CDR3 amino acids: CASSEAWGRVSPLHF. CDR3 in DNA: TGTGCCAGCAGTGAAGCGTGGGGCAGGGTTTCACCCCTCCACTTT.

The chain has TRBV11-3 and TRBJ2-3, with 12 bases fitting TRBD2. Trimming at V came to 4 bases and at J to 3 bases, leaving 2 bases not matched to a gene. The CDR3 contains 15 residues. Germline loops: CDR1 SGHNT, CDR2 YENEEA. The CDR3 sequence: CASSSLAGGTDTQYF. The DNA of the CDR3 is TGTGCCAGCAGCTCCCTAGCGGGAGGGACAGATACGCAGTATTTT.

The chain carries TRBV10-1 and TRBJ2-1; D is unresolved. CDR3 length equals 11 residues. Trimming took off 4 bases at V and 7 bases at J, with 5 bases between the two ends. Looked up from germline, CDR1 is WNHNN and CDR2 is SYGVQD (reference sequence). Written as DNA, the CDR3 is TGCGCCAGCAGTGGGCTTAATGAGCAGTTCTTC. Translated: CASSGLNEQFF.